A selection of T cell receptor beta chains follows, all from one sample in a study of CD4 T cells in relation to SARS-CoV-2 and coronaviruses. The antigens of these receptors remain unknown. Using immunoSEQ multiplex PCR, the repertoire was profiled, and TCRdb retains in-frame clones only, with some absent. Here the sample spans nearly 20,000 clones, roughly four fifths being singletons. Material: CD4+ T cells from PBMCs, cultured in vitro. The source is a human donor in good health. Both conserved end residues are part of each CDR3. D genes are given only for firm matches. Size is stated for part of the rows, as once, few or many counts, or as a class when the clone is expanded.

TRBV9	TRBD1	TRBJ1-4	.	TGTGCCAGCAGCCCCCAGGGGGCCAATGAAAAACTGTTTTTT	CASSPQGANEKLFF
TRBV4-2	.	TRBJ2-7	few	TGTGCCAGCAGCTCGGACAGCTCCTACGAGCAGTACTTC	CASSSDSSYEQYF
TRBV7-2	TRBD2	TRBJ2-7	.	TGTGCCAGCAGCTTACAATGGGGGACGGGGGGGCGTTACGAGCAGTACTTC	CASSLQWGTGGRYEQYF
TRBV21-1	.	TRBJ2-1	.	TGTGCCAGCAGCAAGGGGAGACTCTACAATGAGCAGTTCTTC	CASSKGRLYNEQFF
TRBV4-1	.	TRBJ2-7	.	TGCGCCAGCAGCCAGGGGGCAGGGGATCGGTACGAGCAGTACTTC	CASSQGAGDRYEQYF
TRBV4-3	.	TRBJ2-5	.	TGCGCCAGCAGCCCCTCCATCTACCAAGAGACCCAGTACTTC	CASSPSIYQETQYF
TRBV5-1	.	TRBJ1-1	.	TGCGCCAGCAGCCCGCGAATGGACACTGAAGCTTTCTTT	CASSPRMDTEAFF
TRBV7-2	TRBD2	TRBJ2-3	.	TGTGCCAGCAGCTTAGATCCGGGAGGGGCAGATACGCAGTATTTT	CASSLDPGGADTQYF
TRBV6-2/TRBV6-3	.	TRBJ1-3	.	TGTGCCAGCAGTTCCACTCAGGGAGCCGGAAACACCATATATTTT	CASSSTQGAGNTIYF
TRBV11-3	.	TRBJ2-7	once	TGTGCCAGCAGGGGGGCCAGCCGCGAGCAGTACTTC	CASRGASREQYF